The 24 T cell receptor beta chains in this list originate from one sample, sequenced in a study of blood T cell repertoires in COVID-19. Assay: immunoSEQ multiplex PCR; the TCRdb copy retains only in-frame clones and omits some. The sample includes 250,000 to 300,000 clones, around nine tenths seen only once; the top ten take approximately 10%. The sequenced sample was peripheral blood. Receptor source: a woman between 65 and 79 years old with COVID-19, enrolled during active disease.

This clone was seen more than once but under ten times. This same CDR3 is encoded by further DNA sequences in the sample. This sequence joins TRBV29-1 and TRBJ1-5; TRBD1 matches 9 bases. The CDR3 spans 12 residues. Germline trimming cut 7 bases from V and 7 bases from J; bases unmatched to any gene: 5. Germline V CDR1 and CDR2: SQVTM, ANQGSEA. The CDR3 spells CSARQGDQPQHF. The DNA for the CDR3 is TGCAGCGCCCGACAGGGGGACCAGCCCCAGCATTTT. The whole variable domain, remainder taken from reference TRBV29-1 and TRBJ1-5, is SAVISQKPSRDICQRGTSLTIQCQVDSQVTMMFWYRQQPGQSLTLIATANQGSEATYESGFVIDKFPISRPNLTFSTLTVSNMSPEDSSIYLCSARQGDQPQHFGDGTRLSIL.

The CDR3: CASGDEGVREQYF. CDR3 sequence (DNA): TGCGCCAGCGGCGACGAGGGGGTTCGAGAGCAGTACTTC. The rearrangement uses TRBV5-1 and TRBJ2-7, with a possible D match to TRBD1 (6 bases). The CDR3 spans 13 residues. With 7 bases removed from V and 7 bases from J, the gap between germline ends came to 18 bases. CDR1 and CDR2 from the germline V gene are SGHRS and YFSETQ.

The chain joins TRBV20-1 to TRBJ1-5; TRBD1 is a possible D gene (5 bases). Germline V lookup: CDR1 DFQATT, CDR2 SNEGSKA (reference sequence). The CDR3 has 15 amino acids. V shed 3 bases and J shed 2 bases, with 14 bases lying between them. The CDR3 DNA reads TGCAGTGCTAGTGTCGCCGCGGGGGGCAATCAGCCCCAGCATTTT. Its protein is CSASVAAGGNQPQHF.

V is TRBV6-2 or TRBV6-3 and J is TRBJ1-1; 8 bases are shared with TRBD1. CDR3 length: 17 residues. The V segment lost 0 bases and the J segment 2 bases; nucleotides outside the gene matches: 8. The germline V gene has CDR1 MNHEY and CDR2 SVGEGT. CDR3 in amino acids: CASSYSADRGANTEAFF. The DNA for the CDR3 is TGTGCCAGCAGTTACTCCGCCGACAGGGGCGCTAACACTGAAGCTTTCTTT.

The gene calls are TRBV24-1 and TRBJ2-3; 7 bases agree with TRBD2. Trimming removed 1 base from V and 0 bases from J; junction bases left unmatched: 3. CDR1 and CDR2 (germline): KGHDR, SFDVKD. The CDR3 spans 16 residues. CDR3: CATSDLGRGSTDTQYF. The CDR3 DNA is TGTGCCACCAGTGATTTAGGGCGGGGGAGCACAGATACGCAGTATTTT.

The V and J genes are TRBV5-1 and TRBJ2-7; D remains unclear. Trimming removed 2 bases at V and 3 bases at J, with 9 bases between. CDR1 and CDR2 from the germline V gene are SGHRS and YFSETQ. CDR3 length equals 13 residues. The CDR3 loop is CASSLDTYYEQYF. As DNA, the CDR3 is TGCGCCAGCAGCTTAGACACCTACTACGAGCAGTACTTC.

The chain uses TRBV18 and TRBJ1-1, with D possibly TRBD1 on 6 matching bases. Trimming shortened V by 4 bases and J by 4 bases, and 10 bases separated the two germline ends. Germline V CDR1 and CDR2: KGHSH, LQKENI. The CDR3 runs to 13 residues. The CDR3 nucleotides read TGTGCCAGCTCACAACCAGGGGCCACTGAAGCTTTCTTT. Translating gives CASSQPGATEAFF. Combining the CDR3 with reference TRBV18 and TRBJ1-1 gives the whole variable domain NAGVMQNPRHLVRRRGQEARLRCSPMKGHSHVYWYRQLPEEGLKFMVYLQKENIIDESGMPKERFSAEFPKEGPSILRIQQVVRGDSAAYFCASSQPGATEAFFGQGTRLTVV.

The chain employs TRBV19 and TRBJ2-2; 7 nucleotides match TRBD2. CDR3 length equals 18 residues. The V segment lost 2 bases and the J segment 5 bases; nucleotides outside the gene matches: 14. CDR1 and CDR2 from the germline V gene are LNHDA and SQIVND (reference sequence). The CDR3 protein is CASSILRTGGTVTGELFF. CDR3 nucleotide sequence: TGTGCCAGTAGTATACTACGAACGGGGGGAACGGTTACCGGGGAGCTGTTTTTT.

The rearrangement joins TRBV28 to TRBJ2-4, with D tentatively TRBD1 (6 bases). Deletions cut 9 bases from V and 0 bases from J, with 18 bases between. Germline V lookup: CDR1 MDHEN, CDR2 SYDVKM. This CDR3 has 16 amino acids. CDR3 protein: CASFPSGQLAKNIQYF. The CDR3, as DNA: TGTGCCAGTTTCCCCTCTGGACAGCTAGCCAAAAACATTCAGTACTTC.

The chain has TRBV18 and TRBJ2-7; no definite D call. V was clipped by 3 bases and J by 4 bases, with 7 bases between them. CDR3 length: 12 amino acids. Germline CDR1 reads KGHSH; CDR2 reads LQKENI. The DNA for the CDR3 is TGTGCCAGCTCACCTGTCGAGTACGAGCAGTACTTC. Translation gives CASSPVEYEQYF. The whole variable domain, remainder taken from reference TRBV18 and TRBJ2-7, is NAGVMQNPRHLVRRRGQEARLRCSPMKGHSHVYWYRQLPEEGLKFMVYLQKENIIDESGMPKERFSAEFPKEGPSILRIQQVVRGDSAAYFCASSPVEYEQYFGPGTRLTVT.

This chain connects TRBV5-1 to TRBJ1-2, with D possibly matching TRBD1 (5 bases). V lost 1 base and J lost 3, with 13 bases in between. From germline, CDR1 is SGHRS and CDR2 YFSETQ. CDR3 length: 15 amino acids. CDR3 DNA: TGCGCCAGCAGCTTGCGGGGGATAGTTGACTATGGCTACACCTTC. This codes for CASSLRGIVDYGYTF.

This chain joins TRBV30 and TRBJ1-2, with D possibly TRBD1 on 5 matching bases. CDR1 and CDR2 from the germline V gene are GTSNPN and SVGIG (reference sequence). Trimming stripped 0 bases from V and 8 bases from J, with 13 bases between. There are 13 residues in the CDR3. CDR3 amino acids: CAWSVLGLRGYTF. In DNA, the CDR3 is TGTGCCTGGAGTGTCCTGGGGCTGAGGGGCTACACCTTC.

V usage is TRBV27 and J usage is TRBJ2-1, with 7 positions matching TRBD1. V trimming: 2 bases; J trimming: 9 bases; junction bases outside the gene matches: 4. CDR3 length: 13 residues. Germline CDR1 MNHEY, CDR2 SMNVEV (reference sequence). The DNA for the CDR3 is TGTGCCAGCAGTTTAGTTCGGACAGGTGAGCAGTTCTTC. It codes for CASSLVRTGEQFF.

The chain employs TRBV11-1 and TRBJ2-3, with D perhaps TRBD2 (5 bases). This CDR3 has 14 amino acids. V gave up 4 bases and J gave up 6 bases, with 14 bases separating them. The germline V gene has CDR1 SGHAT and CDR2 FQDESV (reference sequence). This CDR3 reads CASSSGRDKDTQYF. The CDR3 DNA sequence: TGTGCCAGCAGCTCCGGACGGGATAAGGATACGCAGTATTTT.

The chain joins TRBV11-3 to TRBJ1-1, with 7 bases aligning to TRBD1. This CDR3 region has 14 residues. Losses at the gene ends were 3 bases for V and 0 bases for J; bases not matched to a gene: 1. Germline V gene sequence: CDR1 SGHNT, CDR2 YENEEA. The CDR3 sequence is CASSLGTVNTEAFF. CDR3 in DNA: TGTGCCAGCAGCTTGGGGACAGTGAACACTGAAGCTTTCTTT.

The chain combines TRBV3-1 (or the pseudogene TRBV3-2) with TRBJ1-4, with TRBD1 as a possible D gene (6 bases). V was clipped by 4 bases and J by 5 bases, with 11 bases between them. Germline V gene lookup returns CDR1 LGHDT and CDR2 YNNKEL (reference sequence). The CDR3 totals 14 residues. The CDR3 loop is CASSPWTENEKLFF. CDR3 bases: TGTGCCAGCAGCCCTTGGACAGAAAATGAAAAACTGTTTTTT.

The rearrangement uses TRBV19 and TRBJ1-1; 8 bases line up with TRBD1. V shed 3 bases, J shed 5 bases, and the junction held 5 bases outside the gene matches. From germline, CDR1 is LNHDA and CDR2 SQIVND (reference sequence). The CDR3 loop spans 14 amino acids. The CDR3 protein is CASSIDRGGTEAFF. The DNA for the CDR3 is TGTGCCAGTAGTATTGACAGGGGCGGAACTGAAGCTTTCTTT.

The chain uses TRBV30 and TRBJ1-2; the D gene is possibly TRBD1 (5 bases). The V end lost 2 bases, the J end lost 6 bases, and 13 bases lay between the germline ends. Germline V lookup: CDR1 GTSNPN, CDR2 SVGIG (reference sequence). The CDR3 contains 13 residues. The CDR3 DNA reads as TGTGCCTGGAGTATCGGCCCGGGGGATGGCTACACCTTC. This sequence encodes CAWSIGPGDGYTF.

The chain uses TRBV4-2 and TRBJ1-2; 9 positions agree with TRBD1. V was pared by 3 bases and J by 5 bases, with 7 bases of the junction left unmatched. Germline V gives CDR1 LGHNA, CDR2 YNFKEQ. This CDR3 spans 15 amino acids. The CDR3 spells CASSQAGTGLYGYTF. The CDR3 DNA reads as TGTGCCAGCAGCCAGGCCGGGACAGGGCTTTATGGCTACACCTTC.

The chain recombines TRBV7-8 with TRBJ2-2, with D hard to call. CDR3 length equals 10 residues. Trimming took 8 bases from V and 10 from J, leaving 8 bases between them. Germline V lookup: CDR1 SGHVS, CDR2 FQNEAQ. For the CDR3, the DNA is TGTGCCAGCGCCCGCGCGGAGCTGTTTTTT. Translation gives CASARAELFF.

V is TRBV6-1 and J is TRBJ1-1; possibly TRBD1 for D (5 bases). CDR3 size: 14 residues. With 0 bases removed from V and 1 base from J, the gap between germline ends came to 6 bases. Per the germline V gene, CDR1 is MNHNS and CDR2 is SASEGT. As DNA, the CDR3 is TGTGCCAGCAGTGAAGCGGACACGAACACTGAAGCTTTCTTT. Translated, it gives CASSEADTNTEAFF.

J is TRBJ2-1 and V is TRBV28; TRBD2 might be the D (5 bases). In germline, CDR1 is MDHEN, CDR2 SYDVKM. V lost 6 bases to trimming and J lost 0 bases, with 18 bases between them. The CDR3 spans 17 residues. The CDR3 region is CASSPPLGGLSYNEQFF. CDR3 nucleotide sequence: TGTGCCAGCAGCCCTCCCTTGGGCGGACTCTCCTACAATGAGCAGTTCTTC.

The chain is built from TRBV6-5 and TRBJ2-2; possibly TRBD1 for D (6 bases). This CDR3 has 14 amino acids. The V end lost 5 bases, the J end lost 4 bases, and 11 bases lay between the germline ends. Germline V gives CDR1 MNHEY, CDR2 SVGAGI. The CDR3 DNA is TGTGCCAGCAGTACCCGGACAGTCACCGGGGAGCTGTTTTTT. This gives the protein CASSTRTVTGELFF.

The CDR3 DNA follows: TGTGCCAGCAGTTTTTGGGGTCCGGGAGGATCGAACACCGGGGAGCTGTTTTTT. As protein: CASSFWGPGGSNTGELFF. This rearrangement joins TRBV27 to TRBJ2-2; 7 nucleotides align to TRBD2. V was pared by 3 bases and J by 0 bases, with 10 bases of the junction left unmatched. Germline V gene sequence: CDR1 MNHEY, CDR2 SMNVEV (reference sequence). The CDR3 has 18 amino acids.